The 14 T cell receptor beta chains presented below share a single source sample, sequenced in a study of radiation and T cells in renal cell carcinoma. This table comes from immunoSEQ multiplex PCR, and its TCRdb copy is limited to in-frame clones, with some not included. The data contain 130,000 or so clones, over 65% of them singletons. Specified time point: baseline pretreatment blood. Treatment in this sample: 15 Gy SBRT to primary tumor, nephrectomy 4 weeks later. Sequences were derived from blood, sampled from a patient whose treatment included radiotherapy and nephrectomy. These receptors all stem from a woman aged 50 to 60 with renal cell carcinoma.

The chain combines TRBV6-6 with TRBJ1-4; perhaps TRBD1 as D (5 bases). V lost 6 bases and J lost 3, with 14 bases in between. In germline, CDR1 is MNHNY, CDR2 SVGAGI (reference sequence). The CDR3 extends over 15 amino acids. This CDR3 reads CASRRSQGSNEKLFF. The CDR3 DNA reads TGTGCCAGCAGGCGATCCCAGGGCTCTAATGAAAAACTGTTTTTT.

The rearrangement uses TRBV5-1 and TRBJ2-5, with TRBD1 matching over 11 bases. CDR1 is SGHRS, CDR2 YFSETQ, per germline. J gave up 4 bases and V 4 bases, and 3 bases lay outside the gene matches. CDR3 length: 14 amino acids. The CDR3 sequence: CASSRGQGAETQYF. The CDR3 DNA sequence: TGCGCCAGCAGCCGAGGACAGGGGGCAGAGACCCAGTACTTC.

The V gene is TRBV9, the J gene TRBJ1-1, with TRBD1 as a possible D gene (5 bases). This CDR3 spans 15 amino acids. Germline V gene lookup returns CDR1 SGDLS and CDR2 YYNGEE. Trimming removed 3 bases at V and 3 bases at J, with 15 bases between. The CDR3 sequence: CASSAGTPGDTEAFF. Written as DNA, the CDR3 is TGTGCCAGCAGCGCAGGGACCCCGGGGGACACTGAAGCTTTCTTT.

V is TRBV4-1 and J is TRBJ1-4; the D gene is possibly TRBD1 (6 bases). The germline CDR1 and CDR2 sequences are MGHRA and YSYEKL. The CDR3 is 16 residues long. V lost 2 bases and J 7 bases, leaving 17 bases between the germline ends. CDR3 amino acids: CASSQQPGAGTEKLFF. The DNA of the CDR3 is TGCGCCAGCAGCCAACAACCGGGGGCAGGGACTGAAAAACTGTTTTTT.

CDR3 loop: CASQRGGSQHNEQFF. DNA for the CDR3: TGTGCCAGCCAACGCGGGGGATCCCAACACAATGAGCAGTTCTTC. This chain joins TRBV2 and TRBJ2-1; TRBD2 aligns across 7 bases. With V trimmed by 8 bases and J by 5 bases, 12 bases remained unmatched. The CDR3 totals 15 residues. Germline CDR1 reads SNHLY; CDR2 reads FYNNEI.

This clone turned up a few times. The chain is built from TRBV2 and TRBJ1-1; D remains ambiguous. V lost 1 base to trimming and J lost 8 bases, with 11 bases between them. The CDR3 sequence is 13 residues long. Germline assignment: CDR1 SNHLY and CDR2 FYNNEI. The CDR3 region is CASSEGDSLEAFF. CDR3 sequence (DNA): TGTGCCAGCAGTGAAGGCGATTCCTTGGAAGCTTTCTTT.

The rearrangement uses TRBV6-5 and TRBJ1-1; 7 positions match TRBD1. CDR1 and CDR2 from the germline V gene are MNHEY and SVGAGI. The CDR3 has 14 residues. Trimming at V came to 0 bases and at J to 13 bases, leaving 11 bases not matched to a gene. The CDR3 sequence is CASSYSTSGTVGFF. CDR3 in DNA: TGTGCCAGCAGTTACTCGACGTCCGGGACAGTTGGTTTCTTT.

The chain couples TRBV7-9 to TRBJ2-1; 14 bases map to TRBD2. V lost 5 bases and J lost 7; bases outside the gene matches: 7. Looked up from germline, CDR1 is SEHNR and CDR2 is FQNEAQ (reference sequence). The CDR3 spans 16 residues. In DNA form, the CDR3 reads TGTGCCAGCAGCGCGCCGGGACTAGCGGGAGCTAATGAGCAGTTCTTC. It encodes CASSAPGLAGANEQFF.

This clone was detected only a few times. The chain uses TRBV28 and TRBJ2-7; possibly TRBD2 for D (5 bases). Germline assignment: CDR1 MDHEN and CDR2 SYDVKM. There are 13 residues in the CDR3. Trimming removed 5 bases at V and 3 bases at J, with 11 bases between. DNA of the CDR3: TGTGCCAGCAGTGGCGGGCGTAACTACGAGCAGTACTTC. It codes for CASSGGRNYEQYF.

V and J are TRBV19 and TRBJ1-2; D remains ambiguous. The CDR3 has 12 amino acids. Deletions cut 3 bases from V and 8 bases from J, with 10 bases between. Germline V CDR1 and CDR2: LNHDA, SQIVND (reference sequence). CDR3 in DNA: TGTGCCAGTAGTATCCGAACTGGGGGCTACACCTTC. It translates to CASSIRTGGYTF.

The V gene is TRBV7-9, the J gene TRBJ2-5; D assignment may be TRBD1 or TRBD2 (6 bases each). This CDR3 comprises 11 residues. CDR1 is SEHNR and CDR2 is FQNEAQ in the germline V gene (reference sequence). The V and J ends lost 10 bases and 5 bases respectively, with 11 bases between them. CDR3 loop: CAKGGPETQYF. The CDR3 DNA sequence: TGTGCCAAGGGGGGTCCGGAGACCCAGTACTTC.

In this sample, this clone turned up once. The V and J genes are TRBV27 and TRBJ2-4, with D hard to call. Trimming pared 6 bases from V and 9 bases from J, leaving 15 bases between. This CDR3 spans 13 amino acids. Germline CDR1 and CDR2: MNHEY and SMNVEV (reference sequence). The CDR3 loop reads CASRTTGSSIQYF. CDR3 DNA sequence: TGTGCCAGCAGAACGACTGGATCGAGCATTCAGTACTTC.

The chain is built from TRBV19 and TRBJ1-4; TRBD1 agrees at 8 bases. The J segment lost 7 bases and the V segment lost 3 bases, leaving 4 bases of the junction unmatched. Germline V gene sequence: CDR1 LNHDA, CDR2 SQIVND (reference sequence). The CDR3 has 14 amino acids. As DNA, the CDR3 is TGTGCCAGTAGTATCACAGGGGGAGTTGAAAAACTGTTTTTT. It is translated as CASSITGGVEKLFF.

This chain uses TRBV2 with TRBJ2-3; D gene unclear. The germline CDR1 and CDR2 sequences are SNHLY and FYNNEI. CDR3 length equals 13 residues. Trimming left V 3 bases short and J 0 bases short, with 4 bases between. The CDR3 bases are TGTGCCAGCAGTGATGGCAGCACAGATACGCAGTATTTT. Encoded protein: CASSDGSTDTQYF.